This T cell receptor (beta chain) was profiled in a study of T cells after yellow fever vaccination. General study points: It was a weaker secondary response, yet one that peaked faster, at day 5 versus 15.

Each CDR3 protein gets one entry after TCRdb re-called the 5' RACE reads with MiXCR. The sample records under 300,000 distinct CDR3 sequences, more than 6.5% being singletons. CDR3 length: 16 residues. J gave up 9 bases and V 4 bases, and 10 bases lay outside the gene matches. CDR1 and CDR2 (germline): SGHAT, FQNNGV. Notes on this clonotype: What it binds is not known.

The sample was CD4+ T cells sorted from PBMCs, taken on the day of the yellow fever booster vaccination. The source is a man aged 25-45 years who received the YFV17D yellow fever vaccine. The gene calls are TRBV11-2 and TRBJ2-1, with 12 bases matching TRBD2. The CDR3 protein is CASSSRTSGIATEQFF. The CDR3 DNA is TGTGCCAGCAGCTCCCGGACTAGCGGGATCGCCACTGAGCAGTTCTTC.